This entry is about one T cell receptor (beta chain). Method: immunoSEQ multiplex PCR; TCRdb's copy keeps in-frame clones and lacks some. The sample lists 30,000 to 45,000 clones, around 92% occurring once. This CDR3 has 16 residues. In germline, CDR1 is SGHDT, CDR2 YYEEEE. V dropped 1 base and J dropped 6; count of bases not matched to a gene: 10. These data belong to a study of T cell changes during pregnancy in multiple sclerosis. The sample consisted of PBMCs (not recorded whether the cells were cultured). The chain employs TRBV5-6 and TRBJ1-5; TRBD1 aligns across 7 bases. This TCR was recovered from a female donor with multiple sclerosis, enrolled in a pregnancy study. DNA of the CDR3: TGTGCCAGCAGCTTGCGCGGACAGGCCCTTTTTCAGCCCCAGCATTTT. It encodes CASSLRGQALFQPQHF. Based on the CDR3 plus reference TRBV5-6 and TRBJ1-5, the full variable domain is DAGVTQSPTHLIKTRGQQVTLRCSPKSGHDTVSWYQQALGQGPQFIFQYYEEEERQRGNFPDRFSGHQFPNYSSELNVNALLLGDSALYLCASSLRGQALFQPQHFGDGTRLSIL.